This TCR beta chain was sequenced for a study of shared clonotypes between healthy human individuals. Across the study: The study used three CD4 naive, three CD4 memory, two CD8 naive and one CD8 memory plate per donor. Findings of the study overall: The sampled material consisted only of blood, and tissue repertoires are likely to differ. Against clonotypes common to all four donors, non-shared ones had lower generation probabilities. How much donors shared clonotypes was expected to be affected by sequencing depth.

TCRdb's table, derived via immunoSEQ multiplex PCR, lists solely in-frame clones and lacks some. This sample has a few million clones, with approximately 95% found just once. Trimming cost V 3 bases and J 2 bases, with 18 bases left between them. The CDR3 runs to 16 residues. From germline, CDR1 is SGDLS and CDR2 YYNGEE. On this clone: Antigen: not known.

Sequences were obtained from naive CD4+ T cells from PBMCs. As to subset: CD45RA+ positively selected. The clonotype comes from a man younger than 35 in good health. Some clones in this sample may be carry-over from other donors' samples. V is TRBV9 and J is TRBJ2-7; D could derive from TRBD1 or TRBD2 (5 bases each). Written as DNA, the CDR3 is TGTGCCAGCAGCGCCTCCGCCGGGGCAGCAACCTACGAGCAGTACTTC. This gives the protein CASSASAGAATYEQYF.